This T cell receptor beta chain was identified during a study of blood T cell repertoires in COVID-19. Study-wide context: The United States, Italy and Spain supplied acute and convalescent COVID-19 samples. T cells, B-cell-depleted T cells, or PBMCs supplied cDNA or gDNA.

As originally analysed: Reference gene primer amplification gave estimated nucleated cell counts. The table came from immunoSEQ multiplex PCR; TCRdb's copy has only in-frame clones and leaves some out. From that table come the V and J calls and clone size; the DNA was used to work out D and trimming. The table includes under 550,000 clones, 70% to 90% detected once. The table lists this clone with a few counts. The sequenced sample was peripheral blood. This sequence was found in a man in his late teens or twenties with COVID-19, enrolled during active disease.

The CDR3 region has the DNA TGTGCCAGCAGCTTTGAGAGGAACACTGAAGCTTTCTTT. Translated, it gives CASSFERNTEAFF. The V and J genes are TRBV7-3 and TRBJ1-1; D call uncertain. The CDR3 consists of 13 residues. The V and J ends lost 3 bases and 1 base respectively, with 6 bases between them. Germline values: CDR1 SGHTA, CDR2 FQGTGA.